One and the same sample provided the 15 T cell receptor beta chains below, sequenced in a study of blood T cells in healthy people across ages. The second PCR ran roughly 6 to 11 cycles with a sample-barcoded 5' primer and J-beta primers. TCRdb itself ran the 5' RACE reads through MiXCR, one entry per CDR3 protein. The sample holds about 1.6 million distinct CDR3 sequences; about 31% are singletons and the top ten take over 9%. Sequencing used blood. These receptors were collected from a woman in her twenties or thirties in good health.

This rearrangement joins TRBV25-1 to TRBJ2-7; 9 bases fit TRBD1. Germline loops: CDR1 MGHDK, CDR2 SYGVNS. The CDR3 spans 14 residues. The V gene end was trimmed by 7 bases and the J gene end by 2 bases; junction bases not matched to a gene: 6. The CDR3 region is CASNVGTGTYEQYF. CDR3 nucleotide sequence: TGTGCCAGCAATGTAGGGACAGGGACCTACGAGCAGTACTTC.

There are a few counts of this clonotype. V is TRBV20-1 and J is TRBJ2-3, with 11 bases matching TRBD2. With 5 bases clipped from V and 2 bases from J, the junction kept 9 bases outside the gene matches. The CDR3 runs to 16 residues. Germline CDR1 DFQATT, CDR2 SNEGSKA (reference sequence). The CDR3 DNA follows: TGCAGTGCTGAACCGGGACTAGCGGACTACACAGATACGCAGTATTTT. Translation: CSAEPGLADYTDTQYF.

This chain joins TRBV12-3 or TRBV12-4 and TRBJ2-1, with TRBD2 matching over 11 bases. V trimming: 2 bases; J trimming: 3 bases; junction bases outside the gene matches: 9. The CDR3 loop spans 18 amino acids. CDR3: CASSLSSRLAGFYNEQFF. In nucleotides, the CDR3 is TGTGCCAGCAGTTTAAGTTCCCGACTAGCGGGATTCTACAATGAGCAGTTCTTC.

The chain uses TRBV7-9 and TRBJ2-1; a possible D gene is TRBD2 (6 bases). CDR3 length: 16 amino acids. From germline, CDR1 is SEHNR and CDR2 FQNEAQ (reference sequence). V was trimmed by 5 bases and J by 0 bases, leaving 14 bases between them. The CDR3 spells CASSPSVLSSYNEQFF. DNA of the CDR3: TGTGCCAGCAGCCCTAGCGTATTAAGCTCCTACAATGAGCAGTTCTTC.

This sequence joins TRBV28 and TRBJ2-1; perhaps TRBD2 as D (6 bases). CDR3 length: 14 amino acids. V was cut by 7 bases and J by 0 bases, with 10 bases left in between. Germline V gene data show CDR1 as MDHEN and CDR2 as SYDVKM. For the CDR3, the DNA is TGTGCCAGCACCCCAGCGGGCTCCTACAATGAGCAGTTCTTC. Protein: CASTPAGSYNEQFF.

This clonotype was recorded at least ten times. The rearrangement links TRBV29-1 to TRBJ2-7, with D perhaps matching TRBD1 (7 bases). The V gene lost 5 bases and the J gene lost 4 bases, with 12 bases spanning the gap. Looked up from germline, CDR1 is SQVTM and CDR2 is ANQGSEA. The CDR3 runs to 12 residues. The CDR3 sequence: CSVRTGGYEQYF. CDR3 DNA: TGCAGCGTTCGGACAGGAGGGTACGAGCAGTACTTC.

This clonotype was recorded at least ten times. CDR3 sequence: CASSPPQGRNEQYF. CDR3 DNA: TGTGCCAGCAGTCCACCCCAGGGTAGAAACGAGCAGTACTTC. This chain links TRBV12-3 or TRBV12-4 with TRBJ2-7; a possible D gene is TRBD1 (5 bases). V dropped 5 bases and J dropped 5 bases, with 16 bases sitting between them. The CDR3 loop spans 14 amino acids.

The gene calls are TRBV6-5 and TRBJ2-7, with 8 bases fitting TRBD2. J was trimmed by 3 bases and V by 2 bases; bases with no gene match: 12. CDR3 length: 17 amino acids. Germline V lookup: CDR1 MNHEY, CDR2 SVGAGI. CDR3 nucleotides: TGTGCCAGCAGTTACCCATGGACTAGAGCGGGAGTCTACGAGCAGTACTTC. Its protein product is CASSYPWTRAGVYEQYF.

The chain is built from TRBV6-4 and TRBJ1-1; unclear D gene. From germline, CDR1 is MRHNA and CDR2 SNTAGT. V lost 4 bases to trimming and J lost 1 base, with 4 bases between them. The CDR3 is made up of 12 amino acids. The CDR3 here is CASSGENTEAFF. In nucleotides, the CDR3 is TGTGCCAGCAGTGGGGAGAACACTGAAGCTTTCTTT.

The CDR3 DNA is TGTGCCAGCTTGCTTCTGGCGAAGAGCTCCTACGAGCAGTACTTC. Translated, it gives CASLLLAKSSYEQYF. The rearrangement uses TRBV2 and TRBJ2-5; D unclear. The end of the DNA is better explained by TRBJ2-7, so the J call may be wrong. Per germline, CDR1 SNHLY and CDR2 FYNNEI. The CDR3 totals 15 residues.

This clonotype was detected only a few times. This chain connects TRBV20-1 to TRBJ1-4, with D uncertain. Germline assignment: CDR1 DFQATT and CDR2 SNEGSKA (reference sequence). V lost 3 bases to trimming and J lost 0 bases, with 5 bases between them. The CDR3 has 13 residues. CDR3 DNA sequence: TGCAGTGCTAGTTTCGCAACTAATGAAAAACTGTTTTTT. The encoded protein is CSASFATNEKLFF.

About this clonotype: This sequence may be a read error, since a much larger clone differs from it by one base. The chain joins TRBV2 to TRBJ1-2, with 8 positions matching TRBD1. This CDR3 region has 12 residues. Germline CDR1 reads SNHLY; CDR2 reads FYNNEI. The CDR3 here is CAKRTGNVGDTF. In DNA form, the CDR3 reads TGTGCCAAAAGGACAGGGAATGTTGGCGACACCTTC.

This sequence joins TRBV7-9 and TRBJ1-5; no clear D. V dropped 5 bases and J dropped 6 bases, with 8 bases sitting between them. The V gene's germline CDR1 is SEHNR and CDR2 FQNEAQ (reference sequence). This CDR3 is 12 amino acids long. Written as DNA, the CDR3 is TGTGCCAGCAGCCCCGAGGGTCAGCCCCAGCATTTT. Translating gives CASSPEGQPQHF.

The V gene is TRBV7-2, the J gene TRBJ2-1; perhaps D is TRBD1 or TRBD2 (5 bases each). The ends were cut back, 5 bases at V and 2 bases at J, with 13 bases in the middle. The CDR3 is made up of 15 amino acids. CDR1 is SGHTA, CDR2 FQGNSA, per germline. The CDR3 DNA is TGTGCCAGCAGCCGACGGGACGCGGCCTACAATGAGCAGTTCTTC. As protein: CASSRRDAAYNEQFF.

A remark on this clonotype: Being one base from a much bigger clone, this may be a read error. V gene TRBV4-1 combines with J gene TRBJ2-7; D gene unclear. This CDR3 contains 15 residues. V shed 1 base and J shed 3 bases, with 13 bases lying between them. The germline V gene encodes CDR1 MGHRA and CDR2 YSYEKL. The DNA for the CDR3 is TGCGCCAGCAGCCAAGCGGCGGAATTATTCTACGAGCAGTACTTC. This gives the protein CASSQAAELFYEQYF.